The rows below give T cell receptor beta chains drawn from one sample of a study of regulatory dendritic cells for organ transplantation. Sequencing used immunoSEQ multiplex PCR; TCRdb keeps in-frame clones, though not all of them. Altogether about 7,100 clones are present, roughly 67% being singletons, with the ten largest covering roughly 3.5%. These TCRs are of unknown antigen specificity. Sequenced: memory CD4+ T cells from blood cultured with dendritic cells. Receptors were obtained from a human donor in good health. CDR3s include the opening cysteine and the closing phenylalanine or tryptophan. D genes are given only for firm matches. Only some rows state a clone size, as once, few, many or a class for expanded clones.

V gene	J gene	D gene	clone size	CDR3 protein	CDR3 DNA
TRBV9	TRBJ2-5	.	.	CASSVGPGGGEETQYF	TGTGCCAGCAGCGTAGGACCGGGCGGGGGCGAAGAGACCCAGTACTTC
TRBV7-2	TRBJ2-2	.	few	CASSYRAGNTGELFF	TGTGCCAGCAGCTATCGCGCAGGGAACACCGGGGAGCTGTTTTTT
TRBV10-3	TRBJ2-7	TRBD2	.	CAIKPSGTLYEQYF	TGTGCCATCAAGCCTAGCGGGACCCTCTACGAGCAGTACTTC
TRBV7-2	TRBJ1-1	TRBD1	.	CASSPLQGSKGEAFF	TGTGCCAGCAGCCCCTTACAGGGGTCGAAGGGTGAAGCTTTCTTT
TRBV7-8	TRBJ1-1	.	.	CASSPGWQNTEAFF	TGTGCCAGCAGCCCCGGGTGGCAGAACACTGAAGCTTTCTTT
TRBV4-3	TRBJ1-6	TRBD1	.	CASSQEGQGARPLHF	TGCGCCAGCAGCCAAGAGGGACAGGGGGCCAGACCCCTCCACTTT
TRBV7-3	TRBJ1-1	.	.	CASSSQVGTRPYLNTEAFF	TGTGCCAGCAGCTCACAGGTAGGGACAAGACCCTATTTGAACACTGAAGCTTTCTTT
TRBV18	TRBJ1-2	.	.	CASSRQGIDYGYTF	TGTGCCAGCTCACGCCAGGGTATCGACTATGGCTACACCTTC
TRBV13	TRBJ2-1	TRBD2	.	CASSLWGRLAGGGSEQFF	TGTGCCAGCAGCTTATGGGGACGGCTAGCGGGGGGTGGCAGTGAGCAGTTCTTC
TRBV4-1	TRBJ1-1	.	.	CASSQDNGLRGTEAFF	TGCGCCAGCAGCCAAGATAATGGGCTGAGGGGGACTGAAGCTTTCTTT
TRBV5-1	TRBJ1-5	.	medium-sized	CASSPSGGWNQPQHF	TGCGCCAGCAGCCCCTCGGGAGGCTGGAATCAGCCCCAGCATTTT
TRBV5-1	TRBJ2-3	TRBD1	.	CASSFSTGGAGDTQYF	TGCGCCAGCAGCTTCTCCACAGGGGGAGCGGGAGATACGCAGTATTTT
TRBV25-1	TRBJ1-4	.	few	CASSRQLNEKLFF	TGTGCCAGTTCGAGGCAGCTTAATGAAAAACTGTTTTTT
TRBV29-1	TRBJ2-2	.	few	CSVEDGNTGELFF	TGCAGCGTGGAGGACGGGAACACCGGGGAGCTGTTTTTT
TRBV18	TRBJ2-7	.	medium-sized	CASSPDRNYEQYF	TGTGCCAGCTCACCAGACAGAAACTACGAGCAGTACTTC
TRBV5-1	TRBJ1-2	TRBD1	.	CASNQGAQDGYTF	TGCGCCAGCAACCAGGGGGCGCAGGATGGCTACACCTTC
TRBV5-5	TRBJ1-2	TRBD1	.	CASSQDLAGGYGYTF	TGTGCCAGCAGCCAAGATCTCGCAGGGGGCTATGGCTACACCTTC
TRBV6-5	TRBJ1-1	.	.	CASSRTENTEAFF	TGTGCCAGCAGTCGGACAGAGAACACTGAAGCTTTCTTT
TRBV29-1	TRBJ2-2	.	.	CSVLVGLGTGELFF	TGCAGCGTTTTGGTCGGGTTGGGCACCGGGGAGCTGTTTTTT
TRBV18	TRBJ1-6	.	.	CASSLTSQNNSPLHF	TGTGCCAGCTCACTAACATCCCAAAACAATTCACCCCTCCACTTT
TRBV5-4	TRBJ1-2	.	.	CASSLYSYGYTF	TGTGCCAGCAGCTTGTACAGCTATGGCTACACCTTC
TRBV21-1	TRBJ2-3	.	.	CASSKNGQAPTDTQYF	TGTGCCAGCAGCAAAAATGGACAGGCCCCCACAGATACGCAGTATTTT
TRBV6-5	TRBJ1-5	.	.	CASQRGIGSNQPQHF	TGTGCCAGCCAGAGAGGGATTGGTAGCAATCAGCCCCAGCATTTT
TRBV5-1	TRBJ2-7	.	few	CASSLSLDSYEQYF	TGCGCCAGCAGCTTATCCCTGGACAGCTACGAGCAGTACTTC
TRBV19	TRBJ2-2	TRBD1	once	CASSIEPTGATGELFF	TGTGCCAGTAGTATCGAGCCGACAGGGGCCACCGGGGAGCTGTTTTTT
TRBV6-1	TRBJ1-2	.	.	CASMEGLGGYTF	TGTGCCAGCATGGAGGGGCTGGGTGGCTACACCTTC
TRBV19	TRBJ2-1	TRBD2	.	CASNKRGGNEQFF	TGTGCCAGTAATAAGCGGGGGGGAAATGAGCAGTTCTTC
TRBV18	TRBJ1-3	.	.	CASSSVSGNTIYF	TGTGCCAGCTCTTCGGTCTCTGGAAACACCATATATTTT
TRBV7-2	TRBJ1-6	TRBD1	once	CASRQDRGQSGSPLHF	TGTGCCAGCAGACAGGACAGGGGCCAATCTGGTTCACCCCTCCACTTT